This TCR beta chain was captured in a study of T cell responses to AZD1222 COVID-19 vaccine (dated by TCRdb to about 2021). Broadly, across the study: Because spike-specific TCR depth and breadth did not differ between the two schedules, AZD1222 recipients who got a second dose at roughly 4 weeks were pooled with those who got a second dose at roughly 12 weeks. A total of about 240 trial participants underwent TCR sequencing, of whom 207 received two doses of AZD1222 and about 25 received two doses of the MenACWY control vaccine. Enrollment into the trials was organized by age into subgroups of 18-55, 56-69 and 70-plus years, and those subgroups contained about 160, 30 and 59 TCR-sequenced participants, respectively.

The CDR1 and CDR2 encoded by the germline V gene are SGDLS and YYNGEE. The trim is 4 bases for V and 7 bases for J, with a gap of 14 bases between the germline ends. The cysteine opens and the phenylalanine closes a CDR3 of 13 amino acids. Only CDR3 DNA remains: 39 bases, in frame from the first base. The CDR3 regions of human TCRbeta chains were analyzed by immunosequencing. Regarding the original processing steps: Repertoire TCRs were checked for matches against a reference library of SARS-CoV-2-specific TCRs that had been generated using the MIRA antigen-specificity platform. Breadth was defined as the fraction of unique TCRs that were SARS-CoV-2-associated. Depth was defined as the fraction of total T cells that were SARS-CoV-2-associated. Using the MIRA data, each spike-specific TCR was mapped to the spike region that the TCR reacts to and placed in a CD4 or CD8 class. Log10-transformed breadth and depth values were compared by one-way ANOVA with Sidak's multiple comparisons tests. Not all clones reach the TCRdb copy of this immuneACCESS table, which keeps in-frame sequences only. Checked studies attribute under half of the gap to unresolved V genes and leave the rest unexplained. V, J and clone size reflect that table, while D and trimming were determined from the DNA. This sample comprises 93,000 or so clones, 91% of them detected only once. The ten largest clones capture about 50% of the sample.

The time point label of this sample denotes: baseline before first vaccination. Vaccinee samples were obtained from the UK trials COV001 and COV002, which included a single-blind randomized controlled phase 2/3 trial of AZD1222 (ChAdOx1 nCoV-19) in healthy adults. Trial participant PBMC samples were collected at day 0 and day 28 after the second dose for TCRbeta chain sequencing. As to this clone: It lacks a known antigen. No clone much larger than this one lies a single base away; base qualities are absent.

Study-wide findings and limitations: In the small 56-69-year group, the increase in depth fell short of significance, most likely because of low power. After two AZD1222 doses, spike-specific TCR breadth and depth were significantly higher than at day 0 and than in MenACWY recipients. Epitopes outside the regions mutated in the B.1.351 and B.1.1.7 variants were reportedly recognized by nearly half of the unique spike-specific TCRs. Only five to seven AZD1222 recipients were SARS-CoV-2 seropositive at baseline, limiting conclusions about previously exposed vaccinees. The whole spike protein was spanned by vaccine-associated CD4 TCRs, and dominant responses were seen in regions 160-218 and 743-854. Because no samples from the day 14 peak response were available, repertoires could be characterized only after the peak T cell response. Most participants were white British and females outnumbered males, and the authors suggested that clonal diversity may have been underestimated.

The chain was built from TRBV9 and TRBJ1-1, and TRBD1 may be the D gene, going by 5 matching bases. The clonotype comes from an adult in good health. The source was peripheral blood, collected on day 0 of AZD1222 vaccination. The CDR3: CASSRAGSSEAFF. The nucleotides are TGTGCCAGCAGCCGCGCAGGGTCGAGTGAAGCTTTCTTT. This CDR3, with the reference TRBV9 and TRBJ1-1 proteins standing in past its ends, gives the full variable domain DSGVTQTPKHLITATGQRVTLRCSPRSGDLSVYWYQQSLDQGLQFLIQYYNGEERAKGNILERFSAQQFPDLHSELNLSSLELGDSALYFCASSRAGSSEAFFGQGTRLTVV.